One sample yielded the 27 T cell receptor beta chains listed below, sequenced in a study of regulatory T cells in long-lasting Graves disease. Indicated time point: newly diagnosed GD, antithyroid drugs for less than 3 months. PBMC RNA served as the TCR library source. CDR3-region Arm-PCR and iRepertoire HTBI primers produced the TCR beta libraries. TCRdb re-derived calls from the multiplex PCR reads in MiXCR, one entry per CDR3 protein. The data hold some 200,000 distinct CDR3 sequences, with approximately 19% observed a single time. The data were also submitted as part of a second study, on T cells in Graves' hyperthyroidism and ophthalmopathy.

Sample: peripheral blood mononuclear cells (PBMCs), taken at new diagnosis, from a patient treated with antithyroid drugs. All receptors derive from a woman between 25 and 40 years old with Graves disease.

This clonotype has ten or more counts. The rearrangement joins TRBV3-1 to TRBJ2-3; D is uncertain. The germline V and J ends were trimmed by 6 bases and 3 bases, with 10 bases remaining between them. Germline assignment: CDR1 LGHDT and CDR2 YNNKEL (reference sequence). This CDR3 contains 13 residues. CDR3 sequence: CASSHSSTDTQYF. In nucleotides, the CDR3 is TGTGCCAGCAGTCACTCCTCTACAGATACGCAGTATTTT.

The chain recombines TRBV15 with TRBJ1-5; perhaps TRBD1 as D (5 bases). In germline, CDR1 is LNHNV, CDR2 YYDKDF (reference sequence). Trimming took off 0 bases at V and 5 bases at J, with 23 bases between the two ends. This CDR3 region has 19 residues. The CDR3 DNA sequence: TGTGCCACCAGCAGAGATGATGGCGTCCGATACATGGGGGATCAGCCCCAGCATTTT. It encodes CATSRDDGVRYMGDQPQHF. Combining the CDR3 with reference TRBV15 and TRBJ1-5 gives the whole variable domain DAMVIQNPRYQVTQFGKPVTLSCSQTLNHNVMYWYQQKSSQAPKLLFHYYDKDFNNEADTPDNFQSRRPNTSFCFLDIRSPGLGDTAMYLCATSRDDGVRYMGDQPQHFGDGTRLSIL.

In its sample, this clonotype was seen many times. This chain connects TRBV7-8 to TRBJ2-1; D is ambiguous. Germline CDR1 and CDR2: SGHVS and FQNEAQ. There are 16 residues in the CDR3. Trimming left V 3 bases short and J 2 bases short, with 14 bases between. Written as DNA, the CDR3 is TGTGCCAGCAGCTTTGGCCTCGCGGTCCCCTACAATGAGCAGTTCTTC. It translates to CASSFGLAVPYNEQFF.

This clonotype has a handful of counts. The gene calls are TRBV4-1 and TRBJ1-2; 7 bases fit TRBD1. This CDR3 has 15 residues. Germline V gene sequence: CDR1 MGHRA, CDR2 YSYEKL. Germline trimming cut 3 bases from V and 4 bases from J; bases unmatched to any gene: 8. CDR3 in DNA: TGCGCCAGCAGCCAGTTAACGACAGGGTTCTATGGCTACACCTTC. It encodes CASSQLTTGFYGYTF.

This clonotype was seen many times. This chain joins TRBV6-5 and TRBJ1-1, with TRBD1 matching over 8 bases. CDR3 length: 12 amino acids. Germline assignment: CDR1 MNHEY and CDR2 SVGAGI. V shed 0 bases and J 10 bases; nucleotides not matched to a gene: 1. In nucleotides, the CDR3 is TGTGCCAGCAGTTACTCGACAGGGGCAGCTTTCTTT. It encodes CASSYSTGAAFF.

This clonotype was counted at least ten times. The chain employs TRBV6-1 and TRBJ1-5; TRBD1 aligns across 11 bases. This CDR3 comprises 16 residues. J gave up 3 bases and V 7 bases, and 8 bases lay outside the gene matches. Germline V CDR1 and CDR2: MNHNS, SASEGT. The chain's CDR3 is CASKEWTGGYNQPQHF. The CDR3 nucleotides read TGTGCCAGCAAGGAATGGACAGGGGGCTACAATCAGCCCCAGCATTTT.

This clonotype has just a few counts. The V call is TRBV6-1, the J call TRBJ1-3; D is unresolved. This CDR3 has 16 amino acids. Between the trimmed V and J ends, which lost 6 bases and 3 bases, there was a span of 18 bases. Germline V gene lookup returns CDR1 MNHNS and CDR2 SASEGT. DNA for the CDR3: TGTGCCAGCAGCTCCCTTAGGTCCGCCATTGGAAACACCATATATTTT. This encodes CASSSLRSAIGNTIYF.

This clonotype has ten or more counts. The chain recombines TRBV24-1 with TRBJ2-5; 7 positions agree with TRBD2. The ends lost 4 bases at V and 0 bases at J; junction bases unmatched: 4. Germline V gene lookup returns CDR1 KGHDR and CDR2 SFDVKD. The length of the CDR3 is 15 residues. This CDR3 is CATSEAGVNQETQYF. CDR3 nucleotide sequence: TGTGCCACCAGTGAGGCGGGAGTGAACCAAGAGACCCAGTACTTC.

There are many counts of this clonotype. This rearrangement joins TRBV6-1 to TRBJ1-1, with D possibly TRBD1 on 6 matching bases. This CDR3 contains 14 residues. Germline values: CDR1 MNHNS, CDR2 SASEGT. V dropped 9 bases and J dropped 3 bases, with 17 bases sitting between them. The CDR3 spells CASYRGAADTEAFF. CDR3 nucleotides: TGTGCCAGTTATCGGGGGGCGGCCGACACTGAAGCTTTCTTT.

This clonotype occurred many times. This chain links TRBV2 with TRBJ2-5; D not certain. The V gene's germline CDR1 is SNHLY and CDR2 FYNNEI. Trimming shortened V by 5 bases and J by 5 bases, and 9 bases separated the two germline ends. The CDR3 is 12 residues long. CDR3 amino acids: CASSLSSETQYF. In nucleotides, the CDR3 is TGTGCCAGCAGTCTAAGCTCGGAGACCCAGTACTTC.

The J gene is TRBJ1-1, the V gene TRBV30; no clear D. The CDR3 consists of 13 residues. The V gene's germline CDR1 is GTSNPN and CDR2 SVGIG (reference sequence). V was pared by 4 bases and J by 4 bases, with 13 bases between. The DNA for the CDR3 is TGTGCCTGGACCCTGGCCTGGGGCACTGAAGCTTTCTTT. This gives the protein CAWTLAWGTEAFF.

This clonotype showed up many times. The chain recombines TRBV2 with TRBJ2-3; D call uncertain. Germline V gene sequence: CDR1 SNHLY, CDR2 FYNNEI. The CDR3 runs 12 residues. V was clipped by 3 bases and J by 1 base, with 2 bases between them. CDR3 region: CASSDGTDTQYF. Here the CDR3 DNA reads TGTGCCAGCAGTGATGGCACAGATACGCAGTATTTT.

The rearrangement links TRBV7-9 to TRBJ2-7; D is unresolved. The CDR3 is 14 residues long. V gave up 5 bases and J gave up 3 bases, with 14 bases separating them. Germline CDR1 and CDR2: SEHNR and FQNEAQ (reference sequence). CDR3: CASSLIDSNYEQYF. CDR3 nucleotide sequence: TGTGCCAGCAGCCTTATTGATTCAAACTACGAGCAGTACTTC.

At least ten counts were recorded for this clonotype. The V gene is TRBV6-1, the J gene TRBJ1-1; 7 bases map to TRBD1. Germline assignment: CDR1 MNHNS and CDR2 SASEGT. The trim removed 4 bases at V and 3 bases at J, leaving 5 bases unmatched. This CDR3 spans 14 amino acids. The CDR3: CASSAQGEDTEAFF. The CDR3 DNA sequence: TGTGCCAGCAGTGCGCAGGGGGAGGACACTGAAGCTTTCTTT.

V and J are TRBV25-1 and TRBJ1-1, with no clear D. CDR1 and CDR2 (germline): MGHDK, SYGVNS. The CDR3 length is 12 residues. V dropped 2 bases and J dropped 10 bases, with 11 bases sitting between them. The CDR3 protein is CASSEEWSGAFF. The CDR3 DNA reads TGTGCCAGCAGTGAAGAGTGGAGTGGAGCTTTCTTT.

The chain uses TRBV5-1 and TRBJ2-5; unclear D gene. V was pared by 3 bases and J by 2 bases, with 11 bases between. The CDR3 is 14 amino acids. Per the germline V gene, CDR1 is SGHRS and CDR2 is YFSETQ. The CDR3 region is CASSSRVGQETQYF. DNA for the CDR3: TGCGCCAGCAGCTCTAGGGTAGGACAAGAGACCCAGTACTTC.

Points on this clonotype: A read error may explain this, as a much larger clone is one base away. V gene TRBV20-1 combines with J gene TRBJ1-4, with D possibly TRBD1 on 6 matching bases. Germline assignment: CDR1 DFQATT and CDR2 SNEGSKA (reference sequence). This CDR3 contains 13 residues. CDR3 sequence (DNA): TGCAGTGCTCTGCAACAGGGAAATGAAAGACTGTTTTTT. It codes for CSALQQGNERLFF.

Comment on this clonotype: This likely traces to a read error, being one base from a far larger clone. The rearrangement uses TRBV30 and TRBJ2-4; D is perhaps TRBD2 (5 bases). Germline CDR1 and CDR2: GTSNPN and SVGIG (reference sequence). This CDR3 is built from 12 residues. The CDR3 here is CALRRGKETQHF. The CDR3 coding sequence is TGTGCCTTAAGACGGGGAAAAGAGACCCAGCACTTC.

This clonotype was counted ten times or more. CDR3 sequence reads: CASSEAGQVGGYTF. In DNA, the CDR3 is TGTGCCAGCAGTGAAGCGGGACAGGTCGGTGGCTACACCTTC. This chain joins TRBV6-1 and TRBJ1-2, with 8 bases fitting TRBD1. Germline loops: CDR1 MNHNS, CDR2 SASEGT. Unmatched junction bases numbered 4, after V lost 0 bases and J lost 7 bases. The CDR3 contains 14 residues.

This clonotype has at least ten counts. The chain is built from TRBV6-2 or TRBV6-3 and TRBJ1-2, with D uncertain. The V gene's germline CDR1 is MNHEY and CDR2 SVGEGT. The V end was cut by 11 bases, the J end by 4 bases, with 8 bases between. This CDR3 contains 10 residues. The CDR3 sequence: CAVGFYGYTF. Written as DNA, the CDR3 is TGTGCCGTCGGGTTCTATGGCTACACCTTC.

At least ten counts were recorded for this clonotype. The chain employs TRBV27 and TRBJ2-7; 8 bases are shared with TRBD1. The CDR3 spans 13 residues. Germline V gives CDR1 MNHEY, CDR2 SMNVEV (reference sequence). Trimming removed 5 bases from V and 6 bases from J; junction bases left unmatched: 6. CDR3 coding DNA: TGTGCCAGCAGTGTCGACAGGGGAGGCGAGCAGTACTTC. This sequence encodes CASSVDRGGEQYF.

The V call is TRBV12-3 or TRBV12-4, the J call TRBJ1-2, with 8 positions matching TRBD1. The CDR3 is made up of 15 amino acids. The junction had 8 bases not matched to a gene; V was cut back by 4 bases and J by 4 bases. The CDR3 loop reads CASSSPGQDSYGYTF. CDR3 nucleotides: TGTGCCAGCAGTTCTCCGGGACAGGACTCCTATGGCTACACCTTC.

The chain joins TRBV7-8 to TRBJ1-3; 9 bases map to TRBD1. Trimming removed 0 bases from V and 9 bases from J; junction bases left unmatched: 12. Germline loops: CDR1 SGHVS, CDR2 FQNEAQ. The CDR3 contains 17 residues. CDR3 coding DNA: TGTGCCAGCAGCTTAGCGGGACAGGGCGGTGGATGGAGCACCATATATTTT. The encoded protein is CASSLAGQGGGWSTIYF. The full variable domain, with the rest looked up from reference TRBV7-8 and TRBJ1-3, is GAGVSQSPRYKVAKRGQDVALRCDPISGHVSLFWYQQALGQGPEFLTYFQNEAQLDKSGLPSDRFFAERPEGSVSTLKIQRTQQEDSAVYLCASSLAGQGGGWSTIYFGEGSWLTVV.

This clonotype was recorded many times. This rearrangement joins TRBV6-2 or TRBV6-3 to TRBJ1-4, with D possibly matching TRBD1 (5 bases). Germline V gives CDR1 MNHEY, CDR2 SVGEGT. The CDR3 sequence is 12 residues long. The V end was cut by 7 bases, the J end by 7 bases, with 10 bases between. The CDR3 sequence: CASNQGREKLFF. The CDR3 DNA follows: TGTGCCAGCAACCAGGGCCGTGAAAAACTGTTTTTT.

Ten or more counts support this clonotype. The chain is built from TRBV6-5 and TRBJ2-3, with D uncertain. CDR1 is MNHEY, CDR2 SVGAGI, per germline. The V end was cut by 0 bases, the J end by 6 bases, with 4 bases between. The CDR3 consists of 12 residues. The CDR3, as DNA: TGTGCCAGCAGTTACTCGGTGGATACGCAGTATTTT. Its translation: CASSYSVDTQYF.

The chain carries TRBV7-6 and TRBJ2-2; D remains unclear. Per the germline V gene, CDR1 is SGHVS and CDR2 is FNYEAQ. V was pared by 3 bases and J by 7 bases, with 12 bases between. This CDR3 has 14 amino acids. The DNA for the CDR3 is TGTGCCAGCAGCTTCCTCGGTGAGAGCGGGGAGCTGTTTTTT. This gives the protein CASSFLGESGELFF.

This clonotype has a handful of counts. The chain is built from TRBV9 and TRBJ2-1; 10 positions agree with TRBD1. This CDR3 spans 16 amino acids. The germline gives CDR1 SGDLS, CDR2 YYNGEE. Trimming removed 4 bases from V and 4 bases from J; junction bases left unmatched: 8. In DNA form, the CDR3 reads TGTGCCAGCAGCACACTGACAGGGGGCTATTACAATGAGCAGTTCTTC. Amino acids: CASSTLTGGYYNEQFF.